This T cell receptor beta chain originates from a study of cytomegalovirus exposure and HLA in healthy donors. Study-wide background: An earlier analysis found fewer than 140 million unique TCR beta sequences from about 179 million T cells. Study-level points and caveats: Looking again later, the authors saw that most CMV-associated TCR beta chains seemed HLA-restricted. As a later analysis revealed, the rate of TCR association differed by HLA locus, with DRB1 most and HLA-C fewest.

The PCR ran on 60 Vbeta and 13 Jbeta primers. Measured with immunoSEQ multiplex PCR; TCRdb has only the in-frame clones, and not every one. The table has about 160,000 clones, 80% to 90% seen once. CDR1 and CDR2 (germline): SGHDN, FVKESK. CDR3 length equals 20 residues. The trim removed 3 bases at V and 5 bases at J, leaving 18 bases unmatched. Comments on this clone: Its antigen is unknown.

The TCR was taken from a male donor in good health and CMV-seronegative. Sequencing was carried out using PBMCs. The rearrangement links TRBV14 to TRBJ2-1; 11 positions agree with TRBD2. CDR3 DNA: TGTGCCAGCAGCCAGAGGACACGAGGGCTAGCGGGAGGCCGCGACAATGAGCAGTTCTTC. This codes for CASSQRTRGLAGGRDNEQFF.